This TCR beta chain was identified in a study of blood T cell repertoires in COVID-19. As for the study in general: Some COVID-19 samples were acute and others convalescent; all came from the United States, Italy and Spain.

TCRdb keeps only in-frame clones here, not all; method: immunoSEQ multiplex PCR. Here the sample spans 130,000 or so clones, over 80% being singletons. V gave up 2 bases and J gave up 0 bases, with 8 bases separating them. Per the germline V gene, CDR1 is MNHEY and CDR2 is SVGAGI. This CDR3 has 14 amino acids. The genes are TRBV6-5 and TRBJ2-7; possible D gene TRBD2, 6 bases. The clonotype was recovered from a man aged 25-45 years with COVID-19, enrolled during active disease. The specimen was peripheral blood. DNA of the CDR3: TGTGCCAGCAGTTACGGCGGGGCCTCCTACGAGCAGTACTTC. It encodes CASSYGGASYEQYF.